The 4 T cell receptor beta chains presented below share a single source sample, sequenced in a study of OX40 agonist ivuxolimab in advanced cancers. The data were produced by immunoSEQ multiplex PCR, yet TCRdb's version contains in-frame clones alone and is incomplete. This sample carries about 99,000 clones, roughly 90% of them seen once, and the ten largest clones take around 0.3%. This specimen was CD4+ or CD8+ T cells sorted from blood, taken in a trial of the OX40 agonist ivuxolimab. Receptors originate from an adult with an advanced solid tumor such as melanoma, head and neck, liver or kidney cancer.

This rearrangement joins TRBV5-8 to TRBJ2-2, with 11 bases matching TRBD2. V lost 0 bases, J lost 3 bases, and 1 base stayed unmatched. From germline, CDR1 is SGHTS and CDR2 YDEGEE. The CDR3 runs 16 residues. As DNA, the CDR3 is TGTGCCAGCAGCTTGGGACTAGCGGGACACACCGGGGAGCTGTTTTTT. Its protein product is CASSLGLAGHTGELFF.

The V call is TRBV28, the J call TRBJ2-7; 8 bases map to TRBD2. The CDR3 contains 14 residues. Germline loops: CDR1 MDHEN, CDR2 SYDVKM. V shed 6 bases and J 8 bases; nucleotides not matched to a gene: 12. The CDR3 protein is CASSASGSNVKQYF. DNA of the CDR3: TGTGCCAGCAGCGCCAGCGGGAGTAATGTTAAGCAGTACTTC.

The chain links TRBV11-2 to TRBJ2-1, with D unclear. The V end lost 1 base, the J end lost 3 bases, and 7 bases lay between the germline ends. The CDR3 extends over 14 amino acids. Germline loops: CDR1 SGHAT, CDR2 FQNNGV. This CDR3 reads CASSLAVYYNEQFF. CDR3 sequence (DNA): TGTGCCAGCAGCTTAGCAGTCTACTACAATGAGCAGTTCTTC.

A single count supports this clone. The V gene is TRBV14, the J gene TRBJ1-1; D gene uncertain. The V end was cut by 0 bases, the J end by 10 bases, with 12 bases between. CDR1 is SGHDN, CDR2 FVKESK, per germline. This CDR3 region has 13 residues. CDR3 sequence: CASSQERTRGAFF. The CDR3 DNA follows: TGTGCCAGCAGCCAAGAGCGGACGCGCGGAGCTTTCTTT.